The 7 T cell receptor beta chains given below trace back to one sample, sequenced in a study of human T cells and chemical hapten exposure. Time point denoted: patch test 2, 6 weeks after DPC sensitization. The treatment was: therapeutic diphenylcyclopropenone sensitization with weekly scalp DPC. TCRdb recomputed calls from the RACE reads with MiXCR, one row per CDR3 protein. This repertoire shows 80,000 to 100,000 distinct CDR3 sequences, approximately 9.3% found once; its top ten account for approximately 1.9%. Sequencing was performed on whole blood, taken in connection with sensitization to the hapten diphenylcyclopropenone (DPC). These receptors were obtained from a woman in her 40s with alopecia areata. Some clones in this sample may be carry-over from other donors' samples.

This clonotype was observed at least ten times. This chain joins TRBV20-1 and TRBJ2-7, with 7 bases lining up with TRBD2. Trimming at V came to 6 bases and at J to 2 bases, leaving 13 bases not matched to a gene. The CDR3 totals 15 residues. Germline V gene data show CDR1 as DFQATT and CDR2 as SNEGSKA (reference sequence). CDR3 coding DNA: TGCAGTGCCCCTAGGAGCGGGAAGATCACCTACGAGCAGTACTTC. It specifies CSAPRSGKITYEQYF.

This clonotype was seen ten or more times. The chain links TRBV28 to TRBJ1-4; D is uncertain. Looked up from germline, CDR1 is MDHEN and CDR2 is SYDVKM. Trimming pared 5 bases from V and 8 bases from J, leaving 15 bases between. The CDR3 runs to 14 residues. The CDR3 protein is CASSTSLLGEKLFF. DNA of the CDR3: TGTGCCAGCAGTACGAGCCTGTTAGGGGAAAAACTGTTTTTT.

CDR3 bases: TGTGCCAGCAGACGCACCACAGGGGGGAGTACTGAAGCTTTCTTT. It codes for CASRRTTGGSTEAFF. V is TRBV5-4 and J is TRBJ1-1, with 8 bases that match TRBD1. The V gene's germline CDR1 is SGHNT and CDR2 YYREEE (reference sequence). The trim removed 5 bases at V and 5 bases at J, leaving 11 bases unmatched. The CDR3 loop spans 15 amino acids.

This clonotype has a count of ten or more. The rearrangement joins TRBV19 to TRBJ1-2, with TRBD1 as a possible D gene (6 bases). The germline gives CDR1 LNHDA, CDR2 SQIVND (reference sequence). The CDR3 sequence is 20 residues long. The V end was cut by 6 bases, the J end by 4 bases, with 33 bases between. CDR3 DNA sequence: TGTGCCAGTAGCACCCCCAGGCCTTACAGGGTGAACAACTCTGCCTATGGCTACACCTTC. This translates into CASSTPRPYRVNNSAYGYTF.

The chain has TRBV20-1 and TRBJ1-6, with D possibly matching TRBD1 (6 bases). The germline gives CDR1 DFQATT, CDR2 SNEGSKA (reference sequence). This CDR3 region has 15 residues. Trimming shortened V by 2 bases and J by 0 bases, and 8 bases separated the two germline ends. This chain's CDR3 is CSARKDSSYNSPLHF. The CDR3 bases are TGCAGTGCTAGAAAGGACAGCTCCTATAATTCACCCCTCCACTTT.

This clonotype was detected ten times or more. The V and J genes are TRBV5-1 and TRBJ1-1, with D possibly being TRBD1 (6 bases). Per germline, CDR1 SGHRS and CDR2 YFSETQ. The ends were cut back, 6 bases at V and 1 base at J, with 10 bases in the middle. The CDR3 spans 13 residues. CDR3 DNA sequence: TGCGCCAGCAAGGCAGGGGAGAACACTGAAGCTTTCTTT. This translates into CASKAGENTEAFF.

This clonotype was observed a few times. The rearrangement joins TRBV3-1 to TRBJ2-1; 11 bases match TRBD2. Germline V lookup: CDR1 LGHDT, CDR2 YNNKEL (reference sequence). This CDR3 is 15 amino acids long. Unmatched junction bases numbered 5, after V lost 4 bases and J lost 6 bases. The CDR3 loop reads CASSLWTSGFNEQFF. The CDR3 DNA reads TGTGCCAGCAGCCTGTGGACTAGCGGGTTCAATGAGCAGTTCTTC.